This record concerns one T cell receptor beta chain sequence. Its antigen is not known. Time point indicated: cycle 4 day 1 (C4D1), after five to seven weeks of nivolumab. The patients all showed relapse after autologous stem cell transplantation, while their brentuximab vedotin exposure varied. Thawed PBMCs yielded CD4+ T cells through magnetic negative selection. The CDR3 spans 14 residues. Germline CDR1 reads MNHNS; CDR2 reads SASEGT. Trimming cost V 3 bases and J 6 bases, with 12 bases left between them. TCRdb's copy holds only in-frame clones and misses some; the assay was immunoSEQ multiplex PCR. The data show around 26,000 clones, roughly 80% seen once. The data were obtained in a study of PD-1 blockade in classical Hodgkin lymphoma. Regarding the study as a whole: At C4D1, TCR diversity had climbed significantly for CD4+ cells, though not for CD8+ cells. Reasons behind the repertoire differences stay unclear, perhaps disease activity or earlier therapy.

This sequence was found in a human donor with classical Hodgkin lymphoma. This chain joins TRBV6-1 and TRBJ1-5, with D possibly being TRBD1 (5 bases). This specimen consisted of CD4+ T cells from blood, obtained before the fourth cycle of nivolumab. CDR3 in amino acids: CASSDGGSGQPQHF. Here the CDR3 DNA reads TGTGCCAGCAGTGACGGGGGTTCTGGTCAGCCCCAGCATTTT.